This note documents a single TCR beta chain sequence. What it binds is unknown. The primer mix had 60 Vbeta and 13 Jbeta primers. Sequencing was performed with immunoSEQ multiplex PCR; in TCRdb, only in-frame clones are kept and a portion is missing. Of some 170,000 clones in the sample, about two thirds were seen once. The record originates from a study of cytomegalovirus exposure and HLA in healthy donors. Study-level points and caveats: Listed as cytomegalovirus-associated were 150 to 200 TCR beta chains. Later genetic work tied a missense DCLRE1C variant to beta-chain V and J trimming. In an earlier analysis, productive rearrangement rates for most beta V segments clustered near 87% or 30%. Sequencing likely caused a cluster of highly shared sequence variants.

V trimming: 0 bases; J trimming: 4 bases; junction bases outside the gene matches: 5. The CDR3 totals 16 residues. Germline V gene data show CDR1 as KGHSH and CDR2 as LQKENI. The TCR was taken from a human donor in good health. Material: PBMCs. The chain has TRBV18 and TRBJ1-5; 8 nucleotides align to TRBD1. CDR3 bases: TGTGCCAGCTCACCACCGGCAGGACAGGGAAATCAGCCCCAGCATTTT. Encoded protein: CASSPPAGQGNQPQHF.